This T cell receptor beta chain was identified during a study of blood T cell repertoires in COVID-19. Study-level background: The study drew acute and convalescent COVID-19 samples from the United States, Italy and Spain.

In the original processing: Reference gene primer amplification yielded estimated nucleated cell counts. Measured with immunoSEQ multiplex PCR; TCRdb has only the in-frame clones, and not every one. D and trimming come from the DNA, and the V and J calls and clone size come from that table. The repertoire consists of about 280,000 clones, with approximately 88% occurring once and the leading ten covering less than 1%. For this clone: A read error may account for a junction end that differs from germline.

Per the germline V gene, CDR1 is SEHNR and CDR2 is FQNEAQ (reference sequence). There are 12 residues in the CDR3. V and J are TRBV7-9 and TRBJ2-1, with 12 bases aligning to TRBD2. The sample taken for sequencing was peripheral blood. This receptor was obtained from a woman in her thirties or forties who had recovered from COVID-19. CDR3 sequence reads: CASSRGLAGMLF. The CDR3 bases are TGTGCCAGCAGTCGAGGACTAGCGGGAATGCTCTTC.